The 19 T cell receptor beta chains below were found in one sample sequenced in a study of blood T cell repertoires in COVID-19. Sequencing was performed with immunoSEQ multiplex PCR; in TCRdb, only in-frame clones are kept and a portion is missing. In the table there are hundreds of thousands of clones, around 85% of which are singletons. Specimen: PBMCs or T cells enriched from blood (not recorded which). The receptors here all came from a man aged 25 to 40 who had recovered from COVID-19.

The rearrangement uses TRBV29-1 and TRBJ1-1, with D perhaps TRBD1 (5 bases). Germline CDR1 and CDR2: SQVTM and ANQGSEA. The CDR3 length is 14 residues. Deletions cut 7 bases from V and 1 base from J, with 16 bases between. CDR3 amino acids: CSAPDTERNTEAFF. CDR3 coding DNA: TGCAGCGCCCCGGACACAGAAAGGAACACTGAAGCTTTCTTT.

This sequence joins TRBV11-2 and TRBJ1-1; tentatively, D is TRBD1 (6 bases). Trimming shortened V by 5 bases and J by 0 bases, and 10 bases separated the two germline ends. The length of the CDR3 is 14 residues. Germline assignment: CDR1 SGHAT and CDR2 FQNNGV. CDR3: CASSPGDMNTEAFF. The DNA for the CDR3 is TGTGCCAGCAGCCCAGGGGACATGAACACTGAAGCTTTCTTT. Based on the CDR3 plus reference TRBV11-2 and TRBJ1-1, the full variable domain is EAGVAQSPRYKIIEKRQSVAFWCNPISGHATLYWYQQILGQGPKLLIQFQNNGVVDDSQLPKDRFSAERLKGVDSTLKIQPAKLEDSAVYLCASSPGDMNTEAFFGQGTRLTVV.

This rearrangement joins TRBV7-8 to TRBJ2-1; the match to TRBD1 covers 9 bases. CDR1 and CDR2 from the germline V gene are SGHVS and FQNEAQ. V lost 5 bases, J lost 5 bases, and 7 bases stayed unmatched. The CDR3 sequence is 15 residues long. The CDR3 coding sequence is TGTGCCAGCAGCACCGGGACAGGGAGCGACAATGAGCAGTTCTTC. Protein sequence: CASSTGTGSDNEQFF.

This chain uses TRBV5-4 with TRBJ1-1; TRBD1 matches at 8 bases. With 5 bases clipped from V and 1 base from J, the junction kept 4 bases outside the gene matches. The CDR3 extends over 14 amino acids. Germline V gene data show CDR1 as SGHNT and CDR2 as YYREEE (reference sequence). DNA of the CDR3: TGTGCCAGCAGATTCGACAGGGGGAACACTGAAGCTTTCTTT. This encodes CASRFDRGNTEAFF.

This sequence joins TRBV6-2 or TRBV6-3 and TRBJ1-1; TRBD1 is a possible D gene (5 bases). CDR1 and CDR2 (germline): MNHEY, SVGEGT. The V end was cut by 4 bases, the J end by 8 bases, with 17 bases between. The CDR3 runs to 14 residues. The CDR3 DNA sequence: TGTGCCAGCAGTTTGTCCCGGCCGGGACTAGAAGCTTTCTTT. Its translation is CASSLSRPGLEAFF.

This chain connects TRBV30 to TRBJ1-4; TRBD1 is a possible D gene (5 bases). This CDR3 contains 17 residues. Trimming removed 1 base at V and 4 bases at J, with 19 bases between. CDR1 is GTSNPN and CDR2 is SVGIG in the germline V gene (reference sequence). CDR3 residues: CAWSAQYGRGDNEKLFF. The CDR3 region has the DNA TGTGCCTGGAGTGCCCAATACGGGAGAGGGGATAATGAAAAACTGTTTTTT.

The rearrangement links TRBV10-3 to TRBJ2-7, with 9 bases fitting TRBD1. The CDR3 loop spans 14 amino acids. Germline CDR1 ENHRY, CDR2 SYGVKD. The junction had 6 bases not matched to a gene; V was cut back by 9 bases and J by 0 bases. The CDR3, as DNA: TGTGCCATAACCGGGACAGGGACCTCCTACGAGCAGTACTTC. It is translated as CAITGTGTSYEQYF.

The V gene is TRBV5-5, the J gene TRBJ2-3; 10 bases align to TRBD2. The CDR3 has 16 amino acids. The V and J ends lost 3 bases and 0 bases, in that order; junction bases with no gene match: 4. CDR1 and CDR2 from the germline V gene are SGHKS and YYEKEE (reference sequence). CDR3 region: CASSWQLAGSTDTQYF. The CDR3 bases are TGTGCCAGCAGCTGGCAACTAGCGGGGAGCACAGATACGCAGTATTTT.

The chain joins TRBV2 to TRBJ1-1, with TRBD1 matching 7 bases. The length of the CDR3 is 14 residues. Germline trimming cut 6 bases from V and 1 base from J; bases unmatched to any gene: 5. Germline CDR1 is SNHLY and CDR2 is FYNNEI. CDR3 nucleotide sequence: TGTGCCAGCAGGGGGGACAGATGGAACACTGAAGCTTTCTTT. Its protein is CASRGDRWNTEAFF. Full variable domain (outside the CDR3, taken from reference TRBV2 and TRBJ1-1): EPEVTQTPSHQVTQMGQEVILRCVPISNHLYFYWYRQILGQKVEFLVSFYNNEISEKSEIFDDQFSVERPDGSNFTLKIRSTKLEDSAMYFCASRGDRWNTEAFFGQGTRLTVV.

This clone turned up a few times. V usage is TRBV5-4 and J usage is TRBJ2-7; D may be TRBD2 (6 bases). The CDR3 totals 14 residues. Trimming took off 1 base at V and 5 bases at J, with 13 bases between the two ends. CDR1 and CDR2 (germline): SGHNT, YYREEE (reference sequence). The CDR3 loop reads CASSLLAVPHEQYF. The CDR3 coding sequence is TGTGCCAGCAGCTTGTTAGCGGTCCCTCACGAGCAGTACTTC.

The DNA for the CDR3 is TGTGCCAGCACTCCGGGACACCCATTCTCTGGAAACACCATATATTTT. Translating gives CASTPGHPFSGNTIYF. The chain couples TRBV2 to TRBJ1-3; tentatively, D is TRBD1 (6 bases). CDR3 length equals 16 residues. Germline-derived CDR1 and CDR2 are SNHLY and FYNNEI. V lost 7 bases and J 0 bases, leaving 16 bases between the germline ends.

V and J are TRBV4-2 and TRBJ1-5, with D perhaps matching TRBD1 (5 bases). The CDR3 extends over 15 amino acids. Germline V gives CDR1 LGHNA, CDR2 YNFKEQ. V was pared by 4 bases and J by 3 bases, with 13 bases between. The CDR3 reads CASSPSQGPNQPQHF. In DNA form, the CDR3 reads TGTGCCAGCAGCCCTAGTCAGGGCCCCAATCAGCCCCAGCATTTT.

The V gene is TRBV20-1, the J gene TRBJ1-1, with D unresolved. The V end lost 2 bases, the J end lost 5 bases, and 6 bases lay between the germline ends. CDR1 is DFQATT, CDR2 SNEGSKA, per germline (reference sequence). The CDR3 totals 11 residues. The CDR3 bases are TGCAGTGCTAGACTACGTACTGAAGCTTTCTTT. Protein: CSARLRTEAFF.

About this clone itself: Within the sample, other DNA sequences also encode this same CDR3. V usage is TRBV9 and J usage is TRBJ2-7; 7 nucleotides align to TRBD1. V gave up 2 bases and J gave up 1 base; unmatched junction bases: 0. Per germline, CDR1 SGDLS and CDR2 YYNGEE. CDR3 size: 13 residues. CDR3 amino acids: CASSVGQSYEQYF. Written as DNA, the CDR3 is TGTGCCAGCAGCGTGGGACAGTCCTACGAGCAGTACTTC.

The chain links TRBV9 to TRBJ2-7; 8 bases line up with TRBD1. The length of the CDR3 is 14 residues. Germline trimming cut 3 bases from V and 2 bases from J; bases unmatched to any gene: 4. CDR1 is SGDLS and CDR2 is YYNGEE in the germline V gene. The CDR3 coding sequence is TGTGCCAGCAGCGGTTACAGGGGGACCTACGAGCAGTACTTC. Its protein product is CASSGYRGTYEQYF.

CDR3 protein: CASSLGRGSSYNSPLHF. The CDR3 DNA reads as TGTGCCAGCAGCTTGGGGCGGGGGAGCTCCTATAATTCACCCCTCCACTTT. V usage is TRBV5-6 and J usage is TRBJ1-6; D might be TRBD1 (5 bases). This CDR3 is 17 amino acids long. Germline V gene sequence: CDR1 SGHDT, CDR2 YYEEEE. V was trimmed by 0 bases and J by 0 bases, leaving 10 bases between them.

CDR3 nucleotides: TGTGCCAGCAGCCAAGATGCATTCCGGGACTATGGCTACACCTTC. This encodes CASSQDAFRDYGYTF. The genes are TRBV3-1 (or the pseudogene TRBV3-2) and TRBJ1-2; D is undetermined. Germline CDR1 and CDR2: LGHDT and YNNKEL (reference sequence). V dropped 0 bases and J dropped 3 bases, with 11 bases sitting between them. The CDR3 loop spans 15 amino acids.

The rearrangement links TRBV6-5 to TRBJ1-1, with 7 bases fitting TRBD1. This CDR3 has 14 amino acids. V was pared by 3 bases and J by 0 bases, with 1 base of the junction left unmatched. CDR1 and CDR2 (germline): MNHEY, SVGAGI. The CDR3 region has the DNA TGTGCCAGCAGTTATACAGGGGTGAACACTGAAGCTTTCTTT. Encoded protein: CASSYTGVNTEAFF.

The chain employs TRBV12-5 and TRBJ2-2, with 9 bases fitting TRBD1. The CDR3 is made up of 16 amino acids. CDR1 is LGHNT and CDR2 is FRNRAP in the germline V gene. With 6 bases clipped from V and 2 bases from J, the junction kept 7 bases outside the gene matches. CDR3 coding DNA: TGTGCTAGTGGCCTCCCAACAGGGGGCAACACCGGGGAGCTGTTTTTT. It is translated as CASGLPTGGNTGELFF.